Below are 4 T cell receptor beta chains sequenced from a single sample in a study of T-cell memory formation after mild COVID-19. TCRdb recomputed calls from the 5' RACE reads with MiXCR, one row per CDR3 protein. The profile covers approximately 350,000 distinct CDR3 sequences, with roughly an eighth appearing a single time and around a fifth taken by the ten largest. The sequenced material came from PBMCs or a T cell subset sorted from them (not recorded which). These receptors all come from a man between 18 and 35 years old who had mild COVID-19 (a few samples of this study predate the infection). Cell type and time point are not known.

CDR3 nucleotide sequence: TGTGCCAGCAGACGGGACAGCACTTCACCCCTCCACTTT. It specifies CASRRDSTSPLHF. The V gene is TRBV7-9, the J gene TRBJ1-6, with 7 bases matching TRBD1. Per germline, CDR1 SEHNR and CDR2 FQNEAQ (reference sequence). CDR3 length: 13 residues. V dropped 6 bases and J dropped 9; count of bases not matched to a gene: 5.

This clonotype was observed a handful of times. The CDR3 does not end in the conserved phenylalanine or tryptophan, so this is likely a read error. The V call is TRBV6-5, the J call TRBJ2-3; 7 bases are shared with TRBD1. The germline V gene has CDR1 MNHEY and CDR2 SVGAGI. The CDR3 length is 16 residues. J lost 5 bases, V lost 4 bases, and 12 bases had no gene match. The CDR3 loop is CASSLHRGTSVDTQYL. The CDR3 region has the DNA TGTGCCAGCAGTTTACACAGGGGCACCTCAGTAGATACGCAGTATCTT.

CDR3 protein: CASSLIGRQPQHF. In DNA, the CDR3 is TGTGCCAGCAGTTTAATAGGGAGGCAGCCCCAGCATTTT. The chain links TRBV12-3 or TRBV12-4 to TRBJ1-5; no firm D call. This CDR3 has 13 residues. V lost 2 bases, J lost 7 bases, and 9 bases lay in between.

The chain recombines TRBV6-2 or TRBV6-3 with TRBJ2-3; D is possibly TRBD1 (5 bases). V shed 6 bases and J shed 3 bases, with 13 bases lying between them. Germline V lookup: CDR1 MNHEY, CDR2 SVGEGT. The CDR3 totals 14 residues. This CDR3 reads CASSRAGLTDTQYF. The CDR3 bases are TGTGCCAGCAGCCGGGCAGGGTTGACAGATACGCAGTATTTT.